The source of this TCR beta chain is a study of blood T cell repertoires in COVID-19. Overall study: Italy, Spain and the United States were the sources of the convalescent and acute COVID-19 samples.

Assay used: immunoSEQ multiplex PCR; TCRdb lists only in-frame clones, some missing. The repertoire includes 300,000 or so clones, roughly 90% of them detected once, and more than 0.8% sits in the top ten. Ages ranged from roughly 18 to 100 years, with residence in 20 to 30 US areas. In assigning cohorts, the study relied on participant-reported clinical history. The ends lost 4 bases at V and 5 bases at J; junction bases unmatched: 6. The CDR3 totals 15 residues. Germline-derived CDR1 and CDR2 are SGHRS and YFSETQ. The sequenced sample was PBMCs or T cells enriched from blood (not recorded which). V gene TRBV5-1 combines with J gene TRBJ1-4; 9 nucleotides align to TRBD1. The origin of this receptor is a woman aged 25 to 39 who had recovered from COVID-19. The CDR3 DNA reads TGCGCCAGCAGCACCCGACAGGGGGAGAATGAAAAACTGTTTTTT. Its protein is CASSTRQGENEKLFF.